This T cell receptor (beta chain) was sequenced in a study of T cell changes during pregnancy in multiple sclerosis. Assay: immunoSEQ multiplex PCR; the TCRdb copy retains only in-frame clones and omits some. The data contain roughly 39,000 clones, about 91% of them singletons. This clonotype was sampled from a female donor with multiple sclerosis, enrolled in a pregnancy study. This specimen consisted of CD8+ T cells from peripheral blood mononuclear cells, obtained after pregnancy.

The CDR3 sequence is CASSDGGGLAGGLGDTQYF. DNA of the CDR3: TGCGCCAGCAGTGATGGCGGGGGACTAGCGGGAGGATTAGGAGATACGCAGTATTTT. The V and J genes are TRBV10-1 and TRBJ2-3; 15 bases align to TRBD2. Trimming at V came to 3 bases and at J to 5 bases, leaving 12 bases not matched to a gene. The germline gives CDR1 WNHNN, CDR2 SYGVQD (reference sequence). This CDR3 is 19 amino acids long.